This TCR beta chain was observed in a study of regulatory T cells in long-lasting Graves disease. General observations from the study: Newly diagnosed disease favored TRBV20-1 and TRBJ2-1 over persistent disease.

This clonotype was counted a few times. What it recognizes is unknown. Assembly of TCR beta libraries relied on iRepertoire HTBI primers together with Arm-PCR of CDR3 regions. TCRdb fed the multiplex PCR reads into MiXCR, producing one record per CDR3 protein. In the table there are approximately 400,000 distinct CDR3 sequences, 14% to 15% of which are singletons. Germline values: CDR1 SGDLS, CDR2 YYNGEE. Trimming took 1 base from V and 1 from J, leaving 11 bases between them. The CDR3 extends over 15 amino acids. Documented time point: newly diagnosed GD, antithyroid drugs for less than 3 months. Preparation of the TCR library used RNA extracted from PBMCs. An endocrinology unit in Xi'an, China, supplied the patients. These data also featured in a second study, about T cells in Graves' hyperthyroidism and ophthalmopathy. That report adds: Thyroid ultrasound, orbital computed tomography, clinical symptoms, and serum thyroxine and TRAb underpinned diagnoses.

The chain has TRBV9 and TRBJ1-1; TRBD1 is a possible D gene (6 bases). The TCR originated in a woman in her twenties or thirties with Graves disease. Here the sequenced sample was peripheral blood mononuclear cells (PBMCs), taken at new diagnosis, from a patient treated with antithyroid drugs. CDR3 protein: CASSVWETGNTEAFF. CDR3 sequence (DNA): TGTGCCAGCAGCGTATGGGAGACAGGGAACACTGAAGCTTTCTTT.